Following are 10 T cell receptor beta chains from one sample sequenced in a study of a mutant IDH1 vaccine in newly diagnosed glioma. Only in-frame clones appear in the TCRdb table, and some are missing; sequencing was by immunoSEQ multiplex PCR. The sample records around 100,000 clones, around 80% being singletons. Time point denoted: baseline, week 1 (first vaccination visit). Treatment specified: pre-vaccination baseline after standard-of-care therapy. This material consisted of PBMCs, taken from a glioma patient treated with radiotherapy, temozolomide or both. All receptors come from a man aged 40-55 years with glioma. Some clones in this sample may be carry-over from other donors' samples.

V and J are TRBV30 and TRBJ1-5; D is possibly TRBD1 (6 bases). V lost 0 bases to trimming and J lost 6 bases, with 9 bases between them. CDR3 length: 13 amino acids. Germline assignment: CDR1 GTSNPN and CDR2 SVGIG (reference sequence). The CDR3 loop is CAWSVGGVQPQHF. The CDR3 bases are TGTGCCTGGAGTGTAGGGGGAGTTCAGCCCCAGCATTTT.

This chain links TRBV7-2 with TRBJ2-2; 7 bases match TRBD2. Germline V gives CDR1 SGHTA, CDR2 FQGNSA. V gave up 5 bases and J gave up 4 bases; unmatched junction bases: 7. The CDR3 loop spans 15 amino acids. CDR3 bases: TGTGCCAGCAGCCCTGTACTAGCGCCCACCGGGGAGCTGTTTTTT. Its translation is CASSPVLAPTGELFF.

The chain has TRBV4-1 and TRBJ2-2, with a weak D call TRBD2 (6 bases). Trimming cost V 4 bases and J 4 bases, with 19 bases left between them. The CDR3 covers 17 residues. CDR1 is MGHRA and CDR2 is YSYEKL in the germline V gene. CDR3 protein: CASSRSGMQGGTGELFF. The CDR3 coding sequence is TGCGCCAGCAGCCGGTCTGGGATGCAGGGAGGCACCGGGGAGCTGTTTTTT.

This rearrangement joins TRBV6-6 to TRBJ2-7; tentatively, D is TRBD1 or TRBD2 (6 bases each). The V gene's germline CDR1 is MNHNY and CDR2 SVGAGI (reference sequence). Trimming stripped 6 bases from V and 2 bases from J, with 17 bases between. The CDR3 covers 15 residues. The CDR3, as DNA: TGTGCCAGCAGACCCTTAGGGGGGCCCCCCTACGAGCAGTACTTC. The encoded protein is CASRPLGGPPYEQYF.

The rearrangement uses TRBV19 and TRBJ1-5, with D tentatively TRBD1 (5 bases). Germline values: CDR1 LNHDA, CDR2 SQIVND (reference sequence). The CDR3 runs 13 residues. With 0 bases removed from V and 11 bases from J, the gap between germline ends came to 11 bases. The CDR3 coding sequence is TGTGCCAGTAGTATAGATCCCGACAGTTCCCAGCATTTT. This translates into CASSIDPDSSQHF.

The chain recombines TRBV6-5 with TRBJ2-1; D may correspond to TRBD1 or TRBD2 (5 bases each). Germline loops: CDR1 MNHEY, CDR2 SVGAGI. V was pared by 6 bases and J by 7 bases, with 13 bases between. This CDR3 contains 13 residues. As DNA, the CDR3 is TGTGCCAGCAGCTTGGGACGGTTTAATGAGCAGTTCTTC. Translated, it gives CASSLGRFNEQFF.

V is TRBV15 and J is TRBJ1-4, with a weak D call TRBD1 (6 bases). The CDR3 has 16 amino acids. The germline gives CDR1 LNHNV, CDR2 YYDKDF (reference sequence). Trimming took 0 bases from V and 3 from J, leaving 11 bases between them. The CDR3 bases are TGTGCCACCAGCAGAGATCCAGGGGTTCCTAATGAAAAACTGTTTTTT. Amino acid sequence: CATSRDPGVPNEKLFF.

This chain joins TRBV29-1 and TRBJ1-1, with 12 bases matching TRBD1. The V segment lost 3 bases and the J segment 1 base; nucleotides outside the gene matches: 6. Germline V gives CDR1 SQVTM, CDR2 ANQGSEA. The CDR3 is made up of 16 amino acids. In DNA, the CDR3 is TGCAGCGTTGATCCGGGGACAGGGGGCCGGAACACTGAAGCTTTCTTT. It yields the protein CSVDPGTGGRNTEAFF. The variable domain in full, completed from reference TRBV29-1 and TRBJ1-1, reads SAVISQKPSRDICQRGTSLTIQCQVDSQVTMMFWYRQQPGQSLTLIATANQGSEATYESGFVIDKFPISRPNLTFSTLTVSNMSPEDSSIYLCSVDPGTGGRNTEAFFGQGTRLTVV.

Of note for this clone: Different DNA sequences within this sample yield the same CDR3. The V gene is TRBV6-6, the J gene TRBJ1-1; D is unresolved. This CDR3 comprises 13 residues. The germline gives CDR1 MNHNY, CDR2 SVGAGI (reference sequence). The V and J ends lost 0 bases and 1 base respectively, with 3 bases between them. The CDR3 region is CASSYSRNTEAFF. The CDR3 nucleotides are TGTGCCAGCAGTTACTCAAGGAACACTGAAGCTTTCTTT.

V is TRBV6-1 and J is TRBJ1-5; D remains unclear. Germline loops: CDR1 MNHNS, CDR2 SASEGT. Trimming shortened V by 0 bases and J by 2 bases, and 17 bases separated the two germline ends. The CDR3 totals 18 residues. The CDR3 DNA sequence: TGTGCCAGCAGTGAAGCTATCGGTGTGAATAGGGGCAATCAGCCCCAGCATTTT. The encoded protein is CASSEAIGVNRGNQPQHF.